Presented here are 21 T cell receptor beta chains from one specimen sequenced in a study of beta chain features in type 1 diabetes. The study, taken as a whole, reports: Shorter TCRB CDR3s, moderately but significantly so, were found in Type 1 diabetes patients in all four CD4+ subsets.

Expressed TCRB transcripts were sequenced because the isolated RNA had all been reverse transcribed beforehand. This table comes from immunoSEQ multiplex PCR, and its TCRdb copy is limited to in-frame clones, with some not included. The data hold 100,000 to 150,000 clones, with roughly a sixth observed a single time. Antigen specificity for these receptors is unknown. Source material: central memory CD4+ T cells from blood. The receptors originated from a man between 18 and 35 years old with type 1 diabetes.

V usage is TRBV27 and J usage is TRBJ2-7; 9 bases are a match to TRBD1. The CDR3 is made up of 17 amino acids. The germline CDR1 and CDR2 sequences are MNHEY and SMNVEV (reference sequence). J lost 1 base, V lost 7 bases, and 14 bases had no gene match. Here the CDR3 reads CASTTLNRGQSSYEQYF. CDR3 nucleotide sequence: TGTGCCAGCACCACGCTTAACAGGGGGCAATCATCCTACGAGCAGTACTTC.

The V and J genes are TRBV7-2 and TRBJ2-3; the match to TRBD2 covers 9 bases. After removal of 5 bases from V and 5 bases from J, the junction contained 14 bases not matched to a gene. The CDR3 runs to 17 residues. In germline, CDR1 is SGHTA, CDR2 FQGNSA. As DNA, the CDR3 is TGTGCCAGCAGCCCCCCACCAAGGGCTAGCGGGGTAGATACGCAGTATTTT. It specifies CASSPPPRASGVDTQYF.

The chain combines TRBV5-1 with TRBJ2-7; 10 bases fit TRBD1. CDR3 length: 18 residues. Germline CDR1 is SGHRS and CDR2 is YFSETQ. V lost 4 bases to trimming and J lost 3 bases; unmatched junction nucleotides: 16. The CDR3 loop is CASSNRDRGNPPHYEQYF. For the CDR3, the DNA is TGCGCCAGCAGCAACCGGGACAGGGGAAACCCCCCGCACTACGAGCAGTACTTC.

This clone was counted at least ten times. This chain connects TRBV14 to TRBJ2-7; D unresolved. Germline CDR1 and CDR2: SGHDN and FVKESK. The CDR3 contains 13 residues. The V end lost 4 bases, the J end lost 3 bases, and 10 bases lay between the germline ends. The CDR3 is CASSPTNYYEQYF. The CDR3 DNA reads TGTGCCAGCAGCCCAACGAACTACTACGAGCAGTACTTC.

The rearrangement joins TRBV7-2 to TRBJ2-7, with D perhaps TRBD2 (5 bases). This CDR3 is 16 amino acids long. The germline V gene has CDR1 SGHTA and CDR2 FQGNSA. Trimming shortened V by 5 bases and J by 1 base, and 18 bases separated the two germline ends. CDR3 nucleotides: TGTGCCAGCAGCCCTAGCTTGGTGTCTACATCCTACGAGCAGTACTTC. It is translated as CASSPSLVSTSYEQYF.

CDR3 region: CASSHDRGVGTEAFF. The DNA of the CDR3 is TGTGCCAGTAGCCATGACAGGGGCGTAGGGACTGAAGCTTTCTTT. The chain joins TRBV19 to TRBJ1-1; 8 nucleotides agree with TRBD1. Trimming at V came to 6 bases and at J to 5 bases, leaving 11 bases not matched to a gene. Germline-derived CDR1 and CDR2 are LNHDA and SQIVND (reference sequence). CDR3 length: 15 amino acids.

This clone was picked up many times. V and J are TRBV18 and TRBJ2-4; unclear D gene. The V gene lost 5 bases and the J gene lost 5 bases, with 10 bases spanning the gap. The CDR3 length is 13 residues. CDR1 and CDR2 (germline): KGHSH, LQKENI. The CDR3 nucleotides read TGTGCCAGCTCATCGACGACTGAAAACATTCAGTACTTC. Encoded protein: CASSSTTENIQYF.

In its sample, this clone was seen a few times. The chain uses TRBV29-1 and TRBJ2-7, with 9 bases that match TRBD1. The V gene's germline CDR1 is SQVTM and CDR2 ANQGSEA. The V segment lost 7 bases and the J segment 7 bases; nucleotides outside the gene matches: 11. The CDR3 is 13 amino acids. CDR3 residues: CSAGTGWAGEQYF. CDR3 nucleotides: TGCAGCGCCGGGACAGGGTGGGCGGGGGAGCAGTACTTC.

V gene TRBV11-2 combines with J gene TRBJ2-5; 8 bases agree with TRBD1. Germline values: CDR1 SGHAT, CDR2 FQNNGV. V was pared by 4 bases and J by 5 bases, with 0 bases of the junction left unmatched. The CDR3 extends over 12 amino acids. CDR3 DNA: TGTGCCAGCAGCTGGGACAGGGAGACCCAGTACTTC. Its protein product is CASSWDRETQYF.

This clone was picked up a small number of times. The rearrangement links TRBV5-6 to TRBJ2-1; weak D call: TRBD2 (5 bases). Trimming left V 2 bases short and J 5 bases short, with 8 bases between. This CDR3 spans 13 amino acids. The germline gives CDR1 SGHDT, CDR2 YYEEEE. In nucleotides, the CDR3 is TGTGCCAGCAGCTTTGGACTTAACAATGAGCAGTTCTTC. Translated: CASSFGLNNEQFF.

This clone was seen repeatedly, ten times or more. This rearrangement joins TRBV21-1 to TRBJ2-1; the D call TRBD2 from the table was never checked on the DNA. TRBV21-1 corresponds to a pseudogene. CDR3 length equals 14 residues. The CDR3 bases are TGTGCCAGCAGCAAAGGAGGAGGAATCCATGAGCAGTTCTTC. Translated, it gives CASSKGGGIHEQFF.

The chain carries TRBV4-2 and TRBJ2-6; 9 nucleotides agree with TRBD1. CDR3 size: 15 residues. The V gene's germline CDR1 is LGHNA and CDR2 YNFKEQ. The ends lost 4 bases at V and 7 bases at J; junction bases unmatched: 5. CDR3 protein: CASSRQGEDANVLTF. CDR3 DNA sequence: TGTGCCAGCAGCCGACAGGGGGAAGATGCCAACGTCCTGACTTTC.

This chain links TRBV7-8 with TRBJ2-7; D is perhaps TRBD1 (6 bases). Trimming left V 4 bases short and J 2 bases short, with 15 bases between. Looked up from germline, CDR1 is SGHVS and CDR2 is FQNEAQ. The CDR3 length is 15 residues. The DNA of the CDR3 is TGTGCCAGCAGCTCCGACGGACAGAAGACCTACGAGCAGTACTTC. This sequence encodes CASSSDGQKTYEQYF.

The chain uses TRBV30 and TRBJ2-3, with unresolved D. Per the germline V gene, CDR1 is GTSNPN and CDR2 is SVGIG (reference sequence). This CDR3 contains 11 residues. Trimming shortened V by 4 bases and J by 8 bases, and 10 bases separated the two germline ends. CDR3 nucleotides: TGTGCCTGGACAGAAACGGGTACGCAGTATTTT. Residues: CAWTETGTQYF. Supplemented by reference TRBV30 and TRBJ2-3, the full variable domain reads SQTIHQWPATLVQPVGSPLSLECTVEGTSNPNLYWYRQAAGRGLQLLFYSVGIGQISSEVPQNLSASRPQDRQFILSSKKLLLSDSGFYLCAWTETGTQYFGPGTRLTVL.

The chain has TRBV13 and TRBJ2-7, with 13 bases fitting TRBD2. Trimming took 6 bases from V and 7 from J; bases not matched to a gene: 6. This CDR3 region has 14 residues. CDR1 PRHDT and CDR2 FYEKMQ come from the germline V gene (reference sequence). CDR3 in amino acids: CASRTSGRKKEQYF. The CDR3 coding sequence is TGTGCCAGCAGGACTAGCGGGAGGAAGAAAGAGCAGTACTTC.

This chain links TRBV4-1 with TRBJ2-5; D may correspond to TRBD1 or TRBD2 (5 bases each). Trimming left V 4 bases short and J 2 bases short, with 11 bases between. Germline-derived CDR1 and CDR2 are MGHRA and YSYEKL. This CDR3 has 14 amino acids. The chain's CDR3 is CASSRDGRQETQYF. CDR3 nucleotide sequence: TGCGCCAGCAGCCGGGACGGACGACAAGAGACCCAGTACTTC.

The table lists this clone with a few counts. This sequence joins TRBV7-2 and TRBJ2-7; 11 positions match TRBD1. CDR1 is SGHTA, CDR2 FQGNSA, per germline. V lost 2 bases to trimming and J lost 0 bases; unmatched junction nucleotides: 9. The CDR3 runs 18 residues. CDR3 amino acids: CASSLYPPGTGGSYEQYF. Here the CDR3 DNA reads TGTGCCAGCAGCTTATATCCCCCAGGGACAGGGGGCTCCTACGAGCAGTACTTC.

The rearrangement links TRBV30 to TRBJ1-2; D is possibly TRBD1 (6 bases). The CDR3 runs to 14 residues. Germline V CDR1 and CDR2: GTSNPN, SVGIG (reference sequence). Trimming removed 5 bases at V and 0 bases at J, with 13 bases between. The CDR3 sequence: CAWGRQGPNYGYTF. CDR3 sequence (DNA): TGTGCCTGGGGTCGCCAGGGGCCTAACTATGGCTACACCTTC. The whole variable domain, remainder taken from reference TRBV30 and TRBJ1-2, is SQTIHQWPATLVQPVGSPLSLECTVEGTSNPNLYWYRQAAGRGLQLLFYSVGIGQISSEVPQNLSASRPQDRQFILSSKKLLLSDSGFYLCAWGRQGPNYGYTFGSGTRLTVV.

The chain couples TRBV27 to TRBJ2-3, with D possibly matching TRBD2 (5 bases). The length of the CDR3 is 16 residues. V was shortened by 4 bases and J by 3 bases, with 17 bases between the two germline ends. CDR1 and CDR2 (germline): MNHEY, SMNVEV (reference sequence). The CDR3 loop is CASSSPSSPRTDTQYF. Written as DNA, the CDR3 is TGTGCCAGCAGTTCCCCCTCTAGCCCCAGAACAGATACGCAGTATTTT.

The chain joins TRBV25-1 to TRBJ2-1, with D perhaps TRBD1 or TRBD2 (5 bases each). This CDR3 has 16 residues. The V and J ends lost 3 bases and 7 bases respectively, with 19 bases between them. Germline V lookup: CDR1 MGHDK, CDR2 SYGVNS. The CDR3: CASSDSGAPKGNEQFF. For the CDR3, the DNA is TGTGCCAGCAGTGACAGCGGAGCTCCGAAGGGGAATGAGCAGTTCTTC.

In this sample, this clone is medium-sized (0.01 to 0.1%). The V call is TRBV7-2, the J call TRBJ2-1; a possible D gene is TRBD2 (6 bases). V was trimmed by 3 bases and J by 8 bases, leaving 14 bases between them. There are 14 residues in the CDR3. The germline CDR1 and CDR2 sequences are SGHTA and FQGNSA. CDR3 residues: CASSLAGREDEQFF. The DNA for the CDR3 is TGTGCCAGCAGCTTGGCGGGACGGGAAGATGAGCAGTTCTTC.